This T cell receptor beta chain was profiled in a study of cytomegalovirus exposure and HLA in healthy donors. The V end was cut by 0 bases, the J end by 1 base, with 11 bases between. Germline V gene lookup returns CDR1 GTSNPN and CDR2 SVGIG (reference sequence). This CDR3 contains 15 residues. The study sampled nominally healthy donors, though unrecorded immune exposures were likely. The PCR employed 60 Vbeta primers together with 13 Jbeta primers. Repertoires were generated with immunoSEQ multiplex PCR, while TCRdb's copy carries only in-frame clones and drops some. The sample consists of some 150,000 clones, around 79% of them appearing once.

The rearrangement joins TRBV30 to TRBJ2-3, with D possibly TRBD2 on 6 matching bases. This receptor was obtained from a middle-aged woman in good health and CMV-seronegative. The sequenced sample was PBMCs. This CDR3 is CAWSVPGVRTDTQYF. The CDR3 DNA reads as TGTGCCTGGAGTGTACCGGGGGTGCGCACAGATACGCAGTATTTT.